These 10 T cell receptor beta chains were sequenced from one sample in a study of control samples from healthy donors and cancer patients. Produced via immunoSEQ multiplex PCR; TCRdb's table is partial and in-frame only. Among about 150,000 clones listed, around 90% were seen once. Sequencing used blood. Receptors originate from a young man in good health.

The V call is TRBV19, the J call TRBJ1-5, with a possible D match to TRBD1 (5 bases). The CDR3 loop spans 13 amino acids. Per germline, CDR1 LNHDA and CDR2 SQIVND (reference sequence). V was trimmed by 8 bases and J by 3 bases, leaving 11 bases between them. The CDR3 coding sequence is TGTGCCAGTTATGGGACCAACAATCAGCCCCAGCATTTT. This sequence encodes CASYGTNNQPQHF.

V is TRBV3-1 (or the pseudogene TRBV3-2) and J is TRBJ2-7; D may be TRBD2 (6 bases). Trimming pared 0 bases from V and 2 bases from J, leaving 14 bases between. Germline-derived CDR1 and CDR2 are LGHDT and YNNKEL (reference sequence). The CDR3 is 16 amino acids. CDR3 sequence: CASSQDFTSRTYEQYF. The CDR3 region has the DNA TGTGCCAGCAGCCAAGATTTCACTAGCCGCACCTACGAGCAGTACTTC.

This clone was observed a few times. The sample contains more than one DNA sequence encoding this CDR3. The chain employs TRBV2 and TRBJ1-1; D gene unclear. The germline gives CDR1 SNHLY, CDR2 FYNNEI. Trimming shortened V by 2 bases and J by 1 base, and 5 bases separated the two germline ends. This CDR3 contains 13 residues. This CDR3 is CASSESPNTEAFF. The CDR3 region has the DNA TGTGCCAGCAGTGAATCCCCGAACACTGAAGCTTTCTTT.

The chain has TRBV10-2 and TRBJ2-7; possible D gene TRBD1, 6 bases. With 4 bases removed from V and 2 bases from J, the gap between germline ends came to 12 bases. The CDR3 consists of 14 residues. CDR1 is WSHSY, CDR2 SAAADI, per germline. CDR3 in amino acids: CASSATGSTYEQYF. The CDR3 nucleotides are TGCGCCAGCAGTGCTACAGGGAGCACCTACGAGCAGTACTTC.

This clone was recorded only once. CDR3 coding DNA: TGCAGCGTCGGACAGGGAAAGGCCGGGGAGCTGTTTTTT. Amino acid sequence: CSVGQGKAGELFF. The rearrangement uses TRBV29-1 and TRBJ2-2; 8 positions match TRBD1. The CDR3 is 13 residues long. Germline values: CDR1 SQVTM, CDR2 ANQGSEA. The J segment lost 6 bases and the V segment lost 6 bases, leaving 6 bases of the junction unmatched.

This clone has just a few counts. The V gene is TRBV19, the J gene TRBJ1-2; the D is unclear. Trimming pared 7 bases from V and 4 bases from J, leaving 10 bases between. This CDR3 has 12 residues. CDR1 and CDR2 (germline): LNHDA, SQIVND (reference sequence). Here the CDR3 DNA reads TGTGCCAGTAACAAGGGCACCTATGGCTACACCTTC. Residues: CASNKGTYGYTF.

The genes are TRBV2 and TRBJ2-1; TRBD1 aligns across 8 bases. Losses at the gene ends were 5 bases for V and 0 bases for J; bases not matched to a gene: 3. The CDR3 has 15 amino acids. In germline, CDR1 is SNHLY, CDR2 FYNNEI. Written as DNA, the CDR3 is TGTGCCAGCAGTAGGGACAGGTCCTCCTACAATGAGCAGTTCTTC. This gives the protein CASSRDRSSYNEQFF.

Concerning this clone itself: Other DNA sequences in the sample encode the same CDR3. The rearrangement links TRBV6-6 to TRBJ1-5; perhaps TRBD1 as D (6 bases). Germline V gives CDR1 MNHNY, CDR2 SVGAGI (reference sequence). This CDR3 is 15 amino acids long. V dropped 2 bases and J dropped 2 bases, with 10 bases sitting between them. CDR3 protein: CASSYKQGGNQPQHF. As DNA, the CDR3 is TGTGCCAGCAGTTACAAACAGGGCGGCAATCAGCCCCAGCATTTT.

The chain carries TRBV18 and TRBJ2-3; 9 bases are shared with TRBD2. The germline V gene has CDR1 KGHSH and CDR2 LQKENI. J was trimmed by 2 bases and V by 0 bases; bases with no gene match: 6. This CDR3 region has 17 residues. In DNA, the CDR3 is TGTGCCAGCTCACCACCTCGAGTAGCGGGGGTCACAGATACGCAGTATTTT. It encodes CASSPPRVAGVTDTQYF.

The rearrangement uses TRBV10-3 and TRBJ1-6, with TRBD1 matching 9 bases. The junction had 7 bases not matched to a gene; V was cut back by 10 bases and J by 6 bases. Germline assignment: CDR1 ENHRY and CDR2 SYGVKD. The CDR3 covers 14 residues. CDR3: CARVTGGGNSPLHF. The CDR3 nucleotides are TGTGCCAGGGTAACAGGGGGCGGTAATTCACCCCTCCACTTT.